Listed below are T cell receptor beta chains from one sample, sequenced in a study of T cell responses to AZD1222 COVID-19 vaccine. Data came from immunoSEQ multiplex PCR; TCRdb stores just in-frame clones and leaves some out. The top ten clones hold around 1.3% of a sample with approximately 150,000 clones, around 94% of them seen once. Sequenced here: peripheral blood, sampled on day 0 of AZD1222 vaccination. These receptors came from an adult in good health. Both conserved end residues are part of each CDR3. The D gene is left open where the match is weak. Clone size appears in some rows only: once, few, many, or a class for an expanded clone.

D gene: .; J gene: TRBJ1-4; V gene: TRBV6-5; clone size: .; CDR3 DNA: TGTGCCAGCAGACAGACAGATGCTAATGAAAAACTGTTTTTT; CDR3 protein: CASRQTDANEKLFF
D gene: TRBD1; J gene: TRBJ1-6; V gene: TRBV2; clone size: .; CDR3 DNA: TGTGCCAGCTGGGACAGGAGCTCCTATAATTCACCCCTCCACTTT; CDR3 protein: CASWDRSSYNSPLHF
D gene: .; J gene: TRBJ2-2; V gene: TRBV5-1; clone size: .; CDR3 DNA: TGCGCCAGCAGCCCGGACCTAGGGGGGGAGCTGTTTTTT; CDR3 protein: CASSPDLGGELFF
D gene: TRBD1; J gene: TRBJ1-4; V gene: TRBV5-6; clone size: .; CDR3 DNA: TGTGCCAGCAGCTCGGGGACAGGGGTTGAAAAACTGTTTTTT; CDR3 protein: CASSSGTGVEKLFF
D gene: TRBD2; J gene: TRBJ2-3; V gene: TRBV28; clone size: .; CDR3 DNA: TGTGCCAGCAGTCGTCTAGCGGGGGGCTTCACAGATACGCAGTATTTT; CDR3 protein: CASSRLAGGFTDTQYF
D gene: .; J gene: TRBJ1-3; V gene: TRBV4-1; clone size: .; CDR3 DNA: TGCGCCAGCAGCCAGATAGGGACGGGGGGAAACACCATATATTTT; CDR3 protein: CASSQIGTGGNTIYF
D gene: .; J gene: TRBJ2-3; V gene: TRBV3-1/TRBV3-2; clone size: few; CDR3 DNA: TGTGCCAGCAGCCAAGGCTGGGGCAGGGGGCAGTATTTT; CDR3 protein: CASSQGWGRGQYF
D gene: TRBD1; J gene: TRBJ1-1; V gene: TRBV4-3; clone size: .; CDR3 DNA: TGCGCCAGCAGCCAAGGACTTGGGACAGCTGAAGCTTTCTTT; CDR3 protein: CASSQGLGTAEAFF
D gene: TRBD1; J gene: TRBJ1-4; V gene: TRBV4-1; clone size: .; CDR3 DNA: TGCGCCAGCAGGGGAACCGGGACAGGGGATCGGGAACTGTTTTTT; CDR3 protein: CASRGTGTGDRELFF
D gene: .; J gene: TRBJ2-1; V gene: TRBV28; clone size: .; CDR3 DNA: TGTGCCAGCAGTTCCCTTCTTTTTGGGGGCGCCTACAATGAGCAGTTCTTC; CDR3 protein: CASSSLLFGGAYNEQFF
D gene: .; J gene: TRBJ2-2; V gene: TRBV5-1; clone size: .; CDR3 DNA: TGCGCCAGCAGCCCAGATCCCGGAGGGGAGCTGTTTTTT; CDR3 protein: CASSPDPGGELFF
D gene: .; J gene: TRBJ1-5; V gene: TRBV10-2; clone size: .; CDR3 DNA: TGCGCCAGCAGCCAGGGAGATCAGCCCCAGCATTTT; CDR3 protein: CASSQGDQPQHF
D gene: .; J gene: TRBJ2-3; V gene: TRBV14; clone size: once; CDR3 DNA: TGTGCCAGCGGTCCCCGGGGTACGCAGTATTTT; CDR3 protein: CASGPRGTQYF
D gene: .; J gene: TRBJ2-1; V gene: TRBV7-2; clone size: .; CDR3 DNA: TGTGCCAGCAGCTTAGTTAGTCTGGCAAATGAGCAGTTCTTC; CDR3 protein: CASSLVSLANEQFF
D gene: TRBD2; J gene: TRBJ2-1; V gene: TRBV5-1; clone size: .; CDR3 DNA: TGCGCCAGCAGCTTCGGGACTAGCGAGGATGAGCAGTTCTTC; CDR3 protein: CASSFGTSEDEQFF